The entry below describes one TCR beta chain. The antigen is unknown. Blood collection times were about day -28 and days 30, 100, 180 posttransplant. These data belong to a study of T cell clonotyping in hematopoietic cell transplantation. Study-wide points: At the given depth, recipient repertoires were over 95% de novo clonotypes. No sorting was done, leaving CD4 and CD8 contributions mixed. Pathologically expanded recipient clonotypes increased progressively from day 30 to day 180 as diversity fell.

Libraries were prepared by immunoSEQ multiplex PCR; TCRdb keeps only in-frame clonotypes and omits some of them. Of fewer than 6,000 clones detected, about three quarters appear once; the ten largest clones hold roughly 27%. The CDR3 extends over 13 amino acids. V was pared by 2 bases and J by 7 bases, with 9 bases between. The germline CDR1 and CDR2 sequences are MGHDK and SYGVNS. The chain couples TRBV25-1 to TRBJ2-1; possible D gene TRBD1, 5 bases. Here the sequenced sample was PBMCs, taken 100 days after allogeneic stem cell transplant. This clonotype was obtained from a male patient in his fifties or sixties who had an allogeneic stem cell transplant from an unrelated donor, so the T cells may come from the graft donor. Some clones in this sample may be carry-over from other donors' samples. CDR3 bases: TGTGCCAGCAGTGAAGGGGCTAGAAATGAGCAGTTCTTC. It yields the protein CASSEGARNEQFF.